This T cell receptor beta chain comes out of a study of T cell repertoires in cytomegalovirus infection. About the research overall: Indications came from public TCR beta signatures; they pointed to CMV infection and to a matching HLA type.

TCRdb fed the reads into MiXCR, producing one record per CDR3 protein. Among some 350,000 distinct CDR3 sequences listed, almost 30% were seen once. The CDR3 is 14 residues long. J gave up 4 bases and V 7 bases, and 10 bases lay outside the gene matches. Germline assignment: CDR1 MNHNS and CDR2 SASEGT. Findings of the study overall: Cumulative frequency of public TCR beta families picked out carriers of CMV plus the relevant HLA. Clonotypes of TCR beta that were HLA-C-restricted and CMV-specific dominated the ex vivo response.

This clonotype was observed a handful of times. The antigen is not known. Sequencing was performed on cultured PBMCs, taken from culture after CMV antigen stimulation. This receptor was taken from a human donor in good health (CMV status not recorded). Some clones in this sample may be carry-over from other donors' samples. The chain joins TRBV6-1 to TRBJ2-7; 7 positions agree with TRBD1. The CDR3, as DNA: TGTGCCAGCACCCTTAAGGGGGCCCCATACGAGCAGTACTTC. Encoded protein: CASTLKGAPYEQYF.